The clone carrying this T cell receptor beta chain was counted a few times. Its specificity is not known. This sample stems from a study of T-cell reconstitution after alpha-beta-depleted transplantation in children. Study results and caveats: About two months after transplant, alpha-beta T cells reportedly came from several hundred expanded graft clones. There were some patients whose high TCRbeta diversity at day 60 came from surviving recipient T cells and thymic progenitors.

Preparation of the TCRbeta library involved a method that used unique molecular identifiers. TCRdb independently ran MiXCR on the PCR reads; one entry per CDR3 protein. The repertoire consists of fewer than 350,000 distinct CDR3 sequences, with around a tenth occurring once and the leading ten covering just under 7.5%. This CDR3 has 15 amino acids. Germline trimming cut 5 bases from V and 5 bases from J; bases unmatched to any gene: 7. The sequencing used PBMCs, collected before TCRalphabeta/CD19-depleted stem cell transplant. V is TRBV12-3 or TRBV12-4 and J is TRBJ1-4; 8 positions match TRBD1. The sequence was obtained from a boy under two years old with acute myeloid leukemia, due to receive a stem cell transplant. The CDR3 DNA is TGTGCCAGCAGTCCCTCAGGGGGCGAAAATGAAAAACTGTTTTTT. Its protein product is CASSPSGGENEKLFF.